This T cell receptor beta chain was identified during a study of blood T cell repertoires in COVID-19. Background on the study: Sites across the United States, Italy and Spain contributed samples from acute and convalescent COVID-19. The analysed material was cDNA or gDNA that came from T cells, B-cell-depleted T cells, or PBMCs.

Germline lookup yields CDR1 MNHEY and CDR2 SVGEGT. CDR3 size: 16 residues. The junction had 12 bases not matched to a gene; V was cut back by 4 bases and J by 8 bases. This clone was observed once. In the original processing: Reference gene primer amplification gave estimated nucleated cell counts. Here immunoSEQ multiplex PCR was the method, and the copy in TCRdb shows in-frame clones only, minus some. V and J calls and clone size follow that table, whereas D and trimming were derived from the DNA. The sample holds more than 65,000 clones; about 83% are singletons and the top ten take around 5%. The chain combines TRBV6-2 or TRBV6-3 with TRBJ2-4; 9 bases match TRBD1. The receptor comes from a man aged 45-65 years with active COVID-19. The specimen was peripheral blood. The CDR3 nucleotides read TGTGCCAGCAGTTCCTACGGAACAGGGGGCAAGGACATTCAGTACTTC. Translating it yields CASSSYGTGGKDIQYF.